This TCR beta chain was captured in a study of blood T cells in healthy people across ages. Primers used in a second PCR of about 6 to 11 cycles were a sample-barcoded 5' primer and a J-beta primer mix. No fewer than 3 million CDR3-containing paired-end reads came from each sample. Using its own MiXCR run on the 5' RACE reads, TCRdb lists one record per CDR3 protein. The table has roughly 500,000 distinct CDR3 sequences, 25% to 30% seen once; the top ten hold around 18%. Notes on this clonotype: Its antigen remains unidentified. The junction and the germline gene differ at one end; a read error may be behind it.

Notes on the study in general: No conclusive comparison of naive versus antigen-experienced cells was possible with unsorted PBMCs. The long-lived group displayed more naive CD4+ cells, plus higher diversity, than the aged donors did. Changes seen in expanded clonotypes were possibly confounded by donor CMV status left unknown.

The germline V gene has CDR1 SSHAT and CDR2 FNYEAQ (reference sequence). This CDR3 has 15 amino acids. The sequenced sample consisted of blood. The genes are TRBV7-7 and TRBJ2-3, with a weak D call TRBD1 (6 bases). The sequence was collected from a woman in her seventies in good health. CDR3 nucleotides: TGTGCTAGCAGCCCCTCAGGGGTGCCCACAGATACGCAGTATTTT. This sequence encodes CASSPSGVPTDTQYF.